The entry below describes one T cell receptor beta chain. Assay used: immunoSEQ multiplex PCR; TCRdb lists only in-frame clones, some missing. Here the sample spans about 150,000 clones, 70% to 90% being singletons. These data come from a study of blood T cell repertoires in COVID-19. The CDR3 covers 14 residues. Germline values: CDR1 SGHRS, CDR2 YFSETQ. Trimming left V 2 bases short and J 5 bases short, with 13 bases between. This clonotype was obtained from a woman under 40 with acute COVID-19. The gene calls are TRBV5-1 and TRBJ2-5, with D possibly being TRBD1 (6 bases). Sample: PBMCs or T cells enriched from blood (not recorded which). The CDR3 bases are TGCGCCAGCAGCTTTCATGGGGGCGACGAGACCCAGTACTTC. Its translation: CASSFHGGDETQYF.